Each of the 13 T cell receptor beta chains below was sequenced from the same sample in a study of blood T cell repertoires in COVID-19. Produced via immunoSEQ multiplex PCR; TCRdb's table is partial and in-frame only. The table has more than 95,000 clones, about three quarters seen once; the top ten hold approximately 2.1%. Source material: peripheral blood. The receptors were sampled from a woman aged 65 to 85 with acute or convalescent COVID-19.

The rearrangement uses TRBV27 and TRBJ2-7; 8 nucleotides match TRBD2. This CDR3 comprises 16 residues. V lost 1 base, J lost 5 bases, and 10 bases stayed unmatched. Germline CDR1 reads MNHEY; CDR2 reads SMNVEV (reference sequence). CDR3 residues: CASSLYRGTSLDEQYF. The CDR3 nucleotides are TGTGCCAGCAGTTTATATCGTGGGACTAGTCTGGACGAGCAGTACTTC.

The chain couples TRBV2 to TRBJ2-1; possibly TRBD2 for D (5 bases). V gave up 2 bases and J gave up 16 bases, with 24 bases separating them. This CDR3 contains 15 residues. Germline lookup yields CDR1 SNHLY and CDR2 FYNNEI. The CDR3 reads CASSEWVSVGEPIFF. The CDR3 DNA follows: TGTGCCAGCAGTGAATGGGTTAGCGTGGGAGAGCCCATTTTCTTC.

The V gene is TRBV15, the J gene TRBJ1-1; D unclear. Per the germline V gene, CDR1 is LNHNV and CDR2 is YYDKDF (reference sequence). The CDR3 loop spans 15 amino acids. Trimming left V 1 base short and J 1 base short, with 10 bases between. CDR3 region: CATSRAHAGNTEAFF. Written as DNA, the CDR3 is TGTGCCACCAGCAGAGCTCATGCGGGGAACACTGAAGCTTTCTTT.

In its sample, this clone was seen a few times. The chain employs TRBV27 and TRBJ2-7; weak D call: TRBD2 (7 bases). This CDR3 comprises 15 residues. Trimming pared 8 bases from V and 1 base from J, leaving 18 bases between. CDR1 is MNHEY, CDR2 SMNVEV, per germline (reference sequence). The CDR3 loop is CASRGARAGSYEQYF. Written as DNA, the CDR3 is TGTGCCAGCCGGGGGGCTCGAGCGGGTTCCTACGAGCAGTACTTC.

CDR3 DNA sequence: TGCAGTGCTAGTGACAGGGGTTACGAGCAGTACTTC. Amino acids: CSASDRGYEQYF. The chain links TRBV20-1 to TRBJ2-7, with 8 bases that match TRBD1. V lost 3 bases and J lost 4; bases outside the gene matches: 2. Germline V gene lookup returns CDR1 DFQATT and CDR2 SNEGSKA (reference sequence). The CDR3 is 12 residues long.

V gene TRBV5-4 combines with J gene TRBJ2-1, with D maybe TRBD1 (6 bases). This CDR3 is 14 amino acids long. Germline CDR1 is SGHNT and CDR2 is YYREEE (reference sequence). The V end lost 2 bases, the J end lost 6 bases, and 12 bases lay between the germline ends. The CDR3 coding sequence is TGTGCCAGCAGCTTAACGCAGGGGTTCAATGAGCAGTTCTTC. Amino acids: CASSLTQGFNEQFF.

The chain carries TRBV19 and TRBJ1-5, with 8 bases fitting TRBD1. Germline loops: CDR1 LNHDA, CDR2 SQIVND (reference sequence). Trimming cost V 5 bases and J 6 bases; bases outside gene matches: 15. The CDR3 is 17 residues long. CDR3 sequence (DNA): TGTGCCAGTAGTGTCGGGACAGGTGCCCGCCGGGGTCAGCCCCAGCATTTT. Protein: CASSVGTGARRGQPQHF.

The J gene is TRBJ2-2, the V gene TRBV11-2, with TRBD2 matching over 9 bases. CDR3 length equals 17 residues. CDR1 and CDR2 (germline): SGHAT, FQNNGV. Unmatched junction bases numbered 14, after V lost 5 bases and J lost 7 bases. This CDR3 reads CASSGRVSGGFIGELFF. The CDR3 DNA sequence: TGTGCCAGCAGCGGACGGGTCAGCGGGGGGTTCATCGGGGAGCTGTTTTTT.

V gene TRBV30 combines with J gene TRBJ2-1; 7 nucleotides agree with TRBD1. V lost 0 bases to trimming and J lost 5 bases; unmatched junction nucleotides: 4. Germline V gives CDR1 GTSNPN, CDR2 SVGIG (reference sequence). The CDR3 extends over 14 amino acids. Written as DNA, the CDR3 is TGTGCCTGGAGTGTGGGGACAGTTCACAATGAGCAGTTCTTC. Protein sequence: CAWSVGTVHNEQFF. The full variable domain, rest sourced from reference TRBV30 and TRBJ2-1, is SQTIHQWPATLVQPVGSPLSLECTVEGTSNPNLYWYRQAAGRGLQLLFYSVGIGQISSEVPQNLSASRPQDRQFILSSKKLLLSDSGFYLCAWSVGTVHNEQFFGPGTRLTVL.

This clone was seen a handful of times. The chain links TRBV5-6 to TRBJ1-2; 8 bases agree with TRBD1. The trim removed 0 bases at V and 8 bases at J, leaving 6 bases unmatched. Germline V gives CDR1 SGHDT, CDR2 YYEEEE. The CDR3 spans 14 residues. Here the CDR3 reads CASSLGFGQGGYTF. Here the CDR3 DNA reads TGTGCCAGCAGCTTGGGGTTTGGACAGGGAGGCTACACCTTC.

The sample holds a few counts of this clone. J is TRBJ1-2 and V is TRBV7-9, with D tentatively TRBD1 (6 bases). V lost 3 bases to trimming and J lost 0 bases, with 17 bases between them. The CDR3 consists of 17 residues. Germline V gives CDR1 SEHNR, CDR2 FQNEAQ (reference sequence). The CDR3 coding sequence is TGTGCCAGCAGCTTTGGGGGCCGCGGGAGTACTAACTATGGCTACACCTTC. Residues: CASSFGGRGSTNYGYTF.

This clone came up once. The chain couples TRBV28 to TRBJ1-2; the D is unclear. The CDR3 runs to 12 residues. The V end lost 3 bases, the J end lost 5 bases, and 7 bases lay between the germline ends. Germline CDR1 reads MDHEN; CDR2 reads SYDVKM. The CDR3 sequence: CASSLARYGYTF. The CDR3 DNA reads TGTGCCAGCAGTTTGGCACGTTATGGCTACACCTTC.

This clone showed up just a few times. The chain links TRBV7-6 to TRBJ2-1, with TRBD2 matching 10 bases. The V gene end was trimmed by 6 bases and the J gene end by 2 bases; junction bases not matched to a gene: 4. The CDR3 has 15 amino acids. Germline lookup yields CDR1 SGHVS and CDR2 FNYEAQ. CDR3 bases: TGTGCCAGCAGACCACTAGCGGGAACCTACAATGAGCAGTTCTTC. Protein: CASRPLAGTYNEQFF. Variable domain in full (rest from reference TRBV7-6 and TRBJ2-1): GAGVSQSPRYKVTKRGQDVALRCDPISGHVSLYWYRQALGQGPEFLTYFNYEAQQDKSGLPNDRFSAERPEGSISTLTIQRTEQRDSAMYRCASRPLAGTYNEQFFGPGTRLTVL.